What follows is one TCR beta chain and its context. Its antigen is undetermined. The protocol was immunoSEQ multiplex PCR, while the TCRdb copy is restricted to in-frame clones and leaves out a portion. The profile shows 28,000 or so clones, more than 80% of them singletons. The sample is drawn from a study of neoadjuvant nivolumab and ipilimumab in lung cancer. Study-wide results and caveats: From pretherapy to surgery, tumor richness and clonality rose with dual therapy. Higher pretherapy blood TCR richness went with higher resected-tumor richness. Resected tumors had greater TCR richness and clonality than uninvolved lung.

Germline trimming cut 6 bases from V and 5 bases from J; bases unmatched to any gene: 11. There are 15 residues in the CDR3. The germline V gene encodes CDR1 MDHEN and CDR2 SYDVKM. This clonotype was obtained from an adult with non-small cell lung cancer. This specimen consisted of tumor tissue, obtained after neoadjuvant nivolumab, alone or with ipilimumab, at or shortly before surgery. The V gene is TRBV28, the J gene TRBJ1-2; 8 bases match TRBD1. Here the CDR3 DNA reads TGTGCCAGCAGCACGACCGTGGACAGGGTTTATGGCTACACCTTC. Its protein product is CASSTTVDRVYGYTF.